The rows below give T cell receptor beta chains drawn from one sample of a study of shared clonotypes between healthy human individuals. Generated by immunoSEQ multiplex PCR, the TCRdb table keeps only in-frame clones and is missing some. Among hundreds of thousands of clones listed, roughly 70% were seen once. Sequenced material: memory CD4+ T cells sorted from blood. All receptors derive from a woman between 25 and 40 years old in good health. Each CDR3 is given with its conserved first and last residue. D genes are given only for firm matches. Clone size, where shown, is once, few, many, or a class for clones that have expanded.

clone size: .
V gene: TRBV4-1
D gene: TRBD2
J gene: TRBJ2-7
CDR3 DNA: TGCGCCAGCAGCCAACCGGGACTACTCTACGAGCAGTACTTC
CDR3 protein: CASSQPGLLYEQYF

clone size: .
V gene: TRBV7-9
D gene: TRBD1
J gene: TRBJ1-4
CDR3 DNA: TGTGCCAGCAGCTTTTACAGGGGAGGGGGTAATGAAAAACTGTTTTTT
CDR3 protein: CASSFYRGGGNEKLFF

clone size: .
V gene: TRBV23-1
D gene: .
J gene: TRBJ2-4
CDR3 DNA: TGCGCCAGCAGTCGTAAGGGTCCCAAAAACATTCAGTACTTC
CDR3 protein: CASSRKGPKNIQYF

clone size: .
V gene: TRBV19
D gene: .
J gene: TRBJ1-2
CDR3 DNA: TGTGCCAGTAGGTCGCCTTTGAACTATGGCTACACCTTC
CDR3 protein: CASRSPLNYGYTF

clone size: once
V gene: TRBV2
D gene: .
J gene: TRBJ2-7
CDR3 DNA: TGTGCCAGCAGTGAGTGGCAGGGAGGCGAGCAGTACTTC
CDR3 protein: CASSEWQGGEQYF

clone size: .
V gene: TRBV7-2
D gene: TRBD2
J gene: TRBJ2-4
CDR3 DNA: TGTGCCAGCAGCCTAGCGAGGCGGGGGGTAGCCAAAAACATTCAGTACTTC
CDR3 protein: CASSLARRGVAKNIQYF

clone size: .
V gene: TRBV7-8
D gene: TRBD1
J gene: TRBJ1-3
CDR3 DNA: TGTGCCAGCAGCCCGAGGACAGGGCATTCTTCTGGAAACACCATATATTTT
CDR3 protein: CASSPRTGHSSGNTIYF

clone size: few
V gene: TRBV6-5
D gene: .
J gene: TRBJ2-5
CDR3 DNA: TGTGCCAGCAGTTACTCGGGGAGGGAGACCCAGTACTTC
CDR3 protein: CASSYSGRETQYF

clone size: .
V gene: TRBV4-1
D gene: .
J gene: TRBJ2-2
CDR3 DNA: TGCGCCAGCAGCCAAGACCAGGGAGGAGGAATCGGGGAGCTGTTTTTT
CDR3 protein: CASSQDQGGGIGELFF

clone size: .
V gene: TRBV5-1
D gene: .
J gene: TRBJ2-5
CDR3 DNA: TGCGCCAGCAGCGGTTCCAGGGGTCGCGAGACCCAGTACTTC
CDR3 protein: CASSGSRGRETQYF

clone size: .
V gene: TRBV5-1
D gene: TRBD1
J gene: TRBJ2-7
CDR3 DNA: TGCGCCAGCAGCTCATTACCGGGACAGGGGTACGAGCAGTACTTC
CDR3 protein: CASSSLPGQGYEQYF

clone size: .
V gene: TRBV28
D gene: .
J gene: TRBJ1-4
CDR3 DNA: TGTGCCAGCAGTTTATCCCCCTCCTGGGGAAAACTGTTTTTT
CDR3 protein: CASSLSPSWGKLFF

clone size: .
V gene: TRBV12-5
D gene: .
J gene: TRBJ2-5
CDR3 DNA: TGTGCTAGTGGGCAAGGGGTCGTAGAGACCCAGTACTTC
CDR3 protein: CASGQGVVETQYF

clone size: .
V gene: TRBV27
D gene: TRBD1
J gene: TRBJ2-5
CDR3 DNA: TGTGCCAGCAGTTTTACAGGGGGGTGGGAGACCCAGTACTTC
CDR3 protein: CASSFTGGWETQYF

clone size: .
V gene: TRBV10-2
D gene: TRBD2
J gene: TRBJ2-5
CDR3 DNA: TGCGCCAGCAGTGGGCACGGGACTAGCGGGGAGACCCAGTACTTC
CDR3 protein: CASSGHGTSGETQYF

clone size: .
V gene: TRBV29-1
D gene: TRBD1
J gene: TRBJ2-1
CDR3 DNA: TGCAGCGGGGTGGGGACAGTCGGTAATGAGCAGTTCTTC
CDR3 protein: CSGVGTVGNEQFF

clone size: few
V gene: TRBV5-1
D gene: TRBD1
J gene: TRBJ1-1
CDR3 DNA: TGCGCCAGCAGCCCCCGACAGGGGGCGCGAACTGAAGCTTTCTTT
CDR3 protein: CASSPRQGARTEAFF

clone size: .
V gene: TRBV6-1
D gene: .
J gene: TRBJ1-1
CDR3 DNA: TGTGCCAGCATGTGGGCCATCTCGAACACTGAAGCTTTCTTT
CDR3 protein: CASMWAISNTEAFF

clone size: .
V gene: TRBV7-2
D gene: .
J gene: TRBJ1-3
CDR3 DNA: TGTGCCAGCAGCTTAGGGGGGGAAAACACCATATATTTT
CDR3 protein: CASSLGGENTIYF

clone size: .
V gene: TRBV19
D gene: .
J gene: TRBJ2-2
CDR3 DNA: TGTGCCAGTAGTAACGGGTGGGCCGGGGAGCTGTTTTTT
CDR3 protein: CASSNGWAGELFF

clone size: .
V gene: TRBV30
D gene: .
J gene: TRBJ2-3
CDR3 DNA: TGTGCCTGGAGGAATCCCCCTCTGGGAATATATACGCAGTATTTT
CDR3 protein: CAWRNPPLGIYTQYF

clone size: few
V gene: TRBV2
D gene: TRBD1
J gene: TRBJ2-7
CDR3 DNA: TGTGCCAGCAGTCCGGACAGGGGAGAGCAGTACTTC
CDR3 protein: CASSPDRGEQYF

clone size: .
V gene: TRBV12-5
D gene: .
J gene: TRBJ2-2
CDR3 DNA: TGTGCTAGTGGTTTGACAGGGATTGGAGCGAACACCGGGGAGCTGTTTTTT
CDR3 protein: CASGLTGIGANTGELFF

clone size: .
V gene: TRBV30
D gene: .
J gene: TRBJ2-7
CDR3 DNA: TGTGCCTGGAGTGTAGGGCTAGGGGGATACGAGCAGTACTTC
CDR3 protein: CAWSVGLGGYEQYF

clone size: .
V gene: TRBV27
D gene: TRBD1
J gene: TRBJ2-7
CDR3 DNA: TGTGCCAGCAGCCCTAGGACAGGTGGCTCCTACGAGCAGTACTTC
CDR3 protein: CASSPRTGGSYEQYF

clone size: .
V gene: TRBV20-1
D gene: .
J gene: TRBJ2-1
CDR3 DNA: TGCAGTGCTAGGGGTTTTAGAGAGCAGTTCTTC
CDR3 protein: CSARGFREQFF

clone size: .
V gene: TRBV5-1
D gene: TRBD2
J gene: TRBJ2-3
CDR3 DNA: TGCGCCAGCAGCTTGGACAGCGGGAGGTCAGATACGCAGTATTTT
CDR3 protein: CASSLDSGRSDTQYF

clone size: .
V gene: TRBV6-1
D gene: TRBD2
J gene: TRBJ2-5
CDR3 DNA: TGTGCCAGCAGTGATGGGACTAGCGTAACAACCCAGTACTTC
CDR3 protein: CASSDGTSVTTQYF

clone size: .
V gene: TRBV28
D gene: TRBD2
J gene: TRBJ2-7
CDR3 DNA: TGTGCCAGCAGTCCGAAGGGACTAGCGGGAATGAACGAGCAGTACTTC
CDR3 protein: CASSPKGLAGMNEQYF

clone size: .
V gene: TRBV30
D gene: .
J gene: TRBJ2-1
CDR3 DNA: TGTGCCTGGAGTGCCTCAGCAGCAAATGAGCAGTTCTTC
CDR3 protein: CAWSASAANEQFF

clone size: .
V gene: TRBV9
D gene: .
J gene: TRBJ2-2
CDR3 DNA: TGTGCCAGCAGCGCGACTAGTTTCACCGGGGAGCTGTTTTTT
CDR3 protein: CASSATSFTGELFF

clone size: .
V gene: TRBV6-5
D gene: .
J gene: TRBJ2-3
CDR3 DNA: TGTGCCAGCAGTACGGGGACTTCTCGCACAGATACGCAGTATTTT
CDR3 protein: CASSTGTSRTDTQYF

clone size: few
V gene: TRBV19
D gene: .
J gene: TRBJ2-4
CDR3 DNA: TGTGCCAGTAGCCCCGACGGATTAGCCAAAAACATTCAGTACTTC
CDR3 protein: CASSPDGLAKNIQYF

clone size: .
V gene: TRBV6-1
D gene: TRBD1
J gene: TRBJ2-3
CDR3 DNA: TGTGCCAGCAGCTACGGGACAGATAAAACTGGTACGCAGTATTTT
CDR3 protein: CASSYGTDKTGTQYF

clone size: .
V gene: TRBV18
D gene: .
J gene: TRBJ1-1
CDR3 DNA: TGTGCCAGCTCACCCTGGGAGGGGGGGCGGAACACTGAAGCTTTCTTT
CDR3 protein: CASSPWEGGRNTEAFF

clone size: once
V gene: TRBV10-1
D gene: .
J gene: TRBJ2-2
CDR3 DNA: TGCGCCAGCAGTGGACAGTCCCTTAACACCGGGGAGCTGTTTTTT
CDR3 protein: CASSGQSLNTGELFF

clone size: few
V gene: TRBV14
D gene: .
J gene: TRBJ2-3
CDR3 DNA: TGTGCCAGCAGCCAAACCAGGTGGGGCACAGATACGCAGTATTTT
CDR3 protein: CASSQTRWGTDTQYF

clone size: .
V gene: TRBV5-4
D gene: .
J gene: TRBJ1-1
CDR3 DNA: TGTGCCAGCAGCTTGGGTTGGGGGGGATCGGGATCGCCCCGAGCTTTCTTT
CDR3 protein: CASSLGWGGSGSPRAFF

clone size: .
V gene: TRBV6-5
D gene: .
J gene: TRBJ2-2
CDR3 DNA: TGTGCCAGCAGTTACTCGACGGCCCACCGGGAGCTGTTTTTT
CDR3 protein: CASSYSTAHRELFF

clone size: few
V gene: TRBV12-5
D gene: .
J gene: TRBJ2-5
CDR3 DNA: TGTGCTAGTGGTTTGGACGGGACTCAAGAGACCCAGTACTTC
CDR3 protein: CASGLDGTQETQYF

clone size: .
V gene: TRBV7-2
D gene: .
J gene: TRBJ1-3
CDR3 DNA: TGTGCCAGCAGCTCTTACACGACCTCTGGAAACACCATATATTTT
CDR3 protein: CASSSYTTSGNTIYF

clone size: .
V gene: TRBV18
D gene: .
J gene: TRBJ2-3
CDR3 DNA: TGTGCCAGCTCACCAGCAGAGGATACGCAGTATTTT
CDR3 protein: CASSPAEDTQYF

clone size: .
V gene: TRBV28
D gene: TRBD1
J gene: TRBJ2-7
CDR3 DNA: TGTGCCAGCCGTCGTGGGGACAGGGACTCCTACGAGCAGTACTTC
CDR3 protein: CASRRGDRDSYEQYF

clone size: .
V gene: TRBV28
D gene: TRBD1
J gene: TRBJ2-3
CDR3 DNA: TGTGCCAGCAGTCTGGGACAGGGAACAGATACGCAGTATTTT
CDR3 protein: CASSLGQGTDTQYF

clone size: .
V gene: TRBV18
D gene: .
J gene: TRBJ2-2
CDR3 DNA: TGTGCCAGCTCATCTGATGTACCCGCGAACACCGGGGAGCTGTTTTTT
CDR3 protein: CASSSDVPANTGELFF

clone size: .
V gene: TRBV5-4
D gene: TRBD1
J gene: TRBJ2-1
CDR3 DNA: TGTGCCAGCAGCGTGCCCACAGGGGCCTCCTACAATGAGCAGTTCTTC
CDR3 protein: CASSVPTGASYNEQFF

clone size: .
V gene: TRBV25-1
D gene: .
J gene: TRBJ2-3
CDR3 DNA: TGTGCCAGCAGTGATGCGAGTGGACCAGATACGCAGTATTTT
CDR3 protein: CASSDASGPDTQYF

clone size: .
V gene: TRBV7-2
D gene: .
J gene: TRBJ1-1
CDR3 DNA: TGTGCCAGCAGCTTAGTTCGGAGGCGGGGCACTGAAGCTTTCTTT
CDR3 protein: CASSLVRRRGTEAFF

clone size: .
V gene: TRBV6-5
D gene: .
J gene: TRBJ1-2
CDR3 DNA: TGTGCCAGCAGTTCCGGGGTGAACTATGGCTACACCTTC
CDR3 protein: CASSSGVNYGYTF

clone size: .
V gene: TRBV28
D gene: .
J gene: TRBJ1-5
CDR3 DNA: TGTGCCAGCAGTCCCCCCAATCAGCCCCAGCATTTT
CDR3 protein: CASSPPNQPQHF